The 19 T cell receptor beta chains given below trace back to one sample, sequenced in a study of cytomegalovirus exposure and HLA in healthy donors. Use of 60 Vbeta and 13 Jbeta primers characterized the PCR. Produced via immunoSEQ multiplex PCR; TCRdb's table is partial and in-frame only. This sample has about 150,000 clones, with around three quarters found just once. The source material was PBMCs. Every receptor here comes from a woman between 35 and 50 years old in good health and CMV-seronegative.

The CDR3 loop reads CASSYSGGGSYEQFF. The CDR3 DNA reads TGTGCCAGCAGTTATAGCGGGGGTGGGTCATATGAGCAGTTCTTC. The gene calls are TRBV6-5 and TRBJ2-1; TRBD2 agrees at 9 bases. CDR1 and CDR2 (germline): MNHEY, SVGAGI. The CDR3 is 15 residues long. V was clipped by 3 bases and J by 8 bases; unmatched bases: 8.

V gene TRBV28 combines with J gene TRBJ2-5; weak D call: TRBD2 (5 bases). The CDR3 contains 13 residues. The germline V gene has CDR1 MDHEN and CDR2 SYDVKM. The ends were cut back, 3 bases at V and 7 bases at J, with 12 bases in the middle. DNA of the CDR3: TGTGCCAGCAGTTTTGAGGGTTATGGGACCCAGTACTTC. Its translation is CASSFEGYGTQYF.

The chain joins TRBV30 to TRBJ2-7; 9 nucleotides agree with TRBD1. Germline V gives CDR1 GTSNPN, CDR2 SVGIG (reference sequence). V shed 5 bases, J shed 5 bases, and the junction held 1 base outside the gene matches. This CDR3 has 11 residues. In nucleotides, the CDR3 is TGTGCCTGGGGACAGGGGAACGAGCAGTACTTC. Amino acid sequence: CAWGQGNEQYF.

This chain joins TRBV6-1 and TRBJ1-1, with TRBD1 matching 8 bases. CDR1 is MNHNS and CDR2 is SASEGT in the germline V gene. There are 16 residues in the CDR3. The V and J ends lost 4 bases and 8 bases, in that order; junction bases with no gene match: 15. The CDR3: CASSGRGRQGADEAFF. DNA for the CDR3: TGTGCCAGCAGTGGCAGAGGGCGGCAGGGGGCTGACGAAGCTTTCTTT.

This rearrangement joins TRBV18 to TRBJ1-1, with TRBD1 matching 7 bases. There are 17 residues in the CDR3. Trimming removed 1 base from V and 0 bases from J; junction bases left unmatched: 8. The V gene's germline CDR1 is KGHSH and CDR2 LQKENI. CDR3 coding DNA: TGTGCCAGCTCACCACGGGACAGTGCTGTCATGAACACTGAAGCTTTCTTT. It translates to CASSPRDSAVMNTEAFF. The complete variable domain, with remaining parts taken from reference TRBV18 and TRBJ1-1, reads NAGVMQNPRHLVRRRGQEARLRCSPMKGHSHVYWYRQLPEEGLKFMVYLQKENIIDESGMPKERFSAEFPKEGPSILRIQQVVRGDSAAYFCASSPRDSAVMNTEAFFGQGTRLTVV.

This clone was detected only a few times. This chain joins TRBV2 and TRBJ1-4; D remains ambiguous. CDR3 size: 14 residues. The germline CDR1 and CDR2 sequences are SNHLY and FYNNEI. V lost 4 bases to trimming and J lost 4 bases, with 10 bases between them. CDR3 bases: TGTGCCAGCAGTGCCCGGGTTATTAATGAAAAACTGTTTTTT. Protein: CASSARVINEKLFF.

The rearrangement joins TRBV30 to TRBJ2-7; 13 nucleotides match TRBD2. CDR3 length equals 15 residues. CDR1 and CDR2 from the germline V gene are GTSNPN and SVGIG (reference sequence). Trimming at V came to 3 bases and at J to 4 bases, leaving 6 bases not matched to a gene. CDR3 region: CAWRTLAGGMYEQYF. CDR3 coding DNA: TGTGCCTGGAGGACACTAGCGGGAGGGATGTACGAGCAGTACTTC.

The rearrangement links TRBV7-9 to TRBJ2-3, with 7 bases aligning to TRBD1. Germline V gene data show CDR1 as SEHNR and CDR2 as FQNEAQ (reference sequence). Trimming at V came to 1 base and at J to 2 bases, leaving 6 bases not matched to a gene. CDR3 length equals 16 residues. The CDR3 nucleotides are TGTGCCAGCAGCTTAGTCCGGGACAGCTACACAGATACGCAGTATTTT. The encoded protein is CASSLVRDSYTDTQYF.

The chain has TRBV18 and TRBJ2-3, with D maybe TRBD1 (6 bases). CDR1 and CDR2 (germline): KGHSH, LQKENI. This CDR3 contains 13 residues. Trimming took off 7 bases at V and 3 bases at J, with 11 bases between the two ends. CDR3 residues: CASFLGGTDTQYF. In DNA form, the CDR3 reads TGTGCCAGCTTTTTAGGGGGTACAGATACGCAGTATTTT. The whole variable domain, remainder taken from reference TRBV18 and TRBJ2-3, is NAGVMQNPRHLVRRRGQEARLRCSPMKGHSHVYWYRQLPEEGLKFMVYLQKENIIDESGMPKERFSAEFPKEGPSILRIQQVVRGDSAAYFCASFLGGTDTQYFGPGTRLTVL.

The chain links TRBV11-3 to TRBJ2-1; D possibly corresponds to TRBD2 (6 bases). V lost 3 bases, J lost 7 bases, and 13 bases lay in between. There are 14 residues in the CDR3. From germline, CDR1 is SGHNT and CDR2 YENEEA. The CDR3 coding sequence is TGTGCCAGCAGCTTGTGGGAGGCGGGAAATGAGCAGTTCTTC. The encoded protein is CASSLWEAGNEQFF. Together with reference TRBV11-3 and TRBJ2-1, the CDR3 gives the full variable domain: EAGVVQSPRYKIIEKKQPVAFWCNPISGHNTLYWYLQNLGQGPELLIRYENEEAVDDSQLPKDRFSAERLKGVDSTLKIQPAELGDSAVYLCASSLWEAGNEQFFGPGTRLTVL.

The V and J genes are TRBV6-1 and TRBJ2-7, with TRBD1 matching 12 bases. This CDR3 has 15 residues. Germline V gene sequence: CDR1 MNHNS, CDR2 SASEGT. Unmatched junction bases numbered 10, after V lost 8 bases and J lost 5 bases. CDR3 amino acids: CASFRGTGGGHEQYF. Written as DNA, the CDR3 is TGTGCCAGCTTCAGGGGGACAGGGGGCGGCCACGAGCAGTACTTC.

The chain employs TRBV6-5 and TRBJ1-1; D call uncertain. Germline CDR1 is MNHEY and CDR2 is SVGAGI. Trimming left V 4 bases short and J 7 bases short, with 13 bases between. This CDR3 region has 13 residues. The CDR3 sequence is CASSSRRASEAFF. Here the CDR3 DNA reads TGTGCCAGCAGTTCCCGGCGGGCAAGTGAAGCTTTCTTT.

The gene calls are TRBV4-1 and TRBJ1-5; D may be TRBD1 (5 bases). Trimming took off 4 bases at V and 5 bases at J, with 6 bases between the two ends. The CDR3 is made up of 12 amino acids. The germline gives CDR1 MGHRA, CDR2 YSYEKL. The CDR3 loop reads CASSPGDQPQHF. The CDR3 DNA follows: TGCGCCAGCAGCCCGGGGGATCAGCCCCAGCATTTT.

For this clone: The junction and the germline gene differ at one end; a read error may be behind it. The chain couples TRBV5-1 to TRBJ2-7; weak D call: TRBD2 (5 bases). CDR1 is SGHRS, CDR2 YFSETQ, per germline. This CDR3 has 13 residues. The DNA of the CDR3 is TGCGCCAGCAGCTCAGCGGATTCCTACGGGCAGTACTTC. Amino acids: CASSSADSYGQYF.

This chain connects TRBV6-6 to TRBJ2-4; no clear D. V lost 5 bases and J lost 8, with 13 bases in between. In germline, CDR1 is MNHNY, CDR2 SVGAGI (reference sequence). The CDR3 length is 13 residues. The CDR3 protein is CASSPPPSDIQYF. The CDR3 nucleotides read TGTGCCAGCAGTCCCCCCCCATCAGACATTCAGTACTTC.

The V and J genes are TRBV6-4 and TRBJ1-6; TRBD1 matches at 7 bases. This CDR3 region has 14 residues. Germline trimming cut 8 bases from V and 7 bases from J; bases unmatched to any gene: 8. Germline CDR1 and CDR2: MRHNA and SNTAGT. This chain's CDR3 is CASARDSENSPLHF. The CDR3 bases are TGTGCCAGCGCCCGGGACAGTGAAAATTCACCCCTCCACTTT.

The rearrangement uses TRBV5-1 and TRBJ2-3; the match to TRBD1 covers 12 bases. This CDR3 region has 16 residues. CDR1 SGHRS and CDR2 YFSETQ come from the germline V gene. J was trimmed by 3 bases and V by 3 bases; bases with no gene match: 5. The CDR3 DNA follows: TGCGCCAGCAGCTGGGGACAGGGGGCGATTACAGATACGCAGTATTTT. Its translation: CASSWGQGAITDTQYF.

This chain connects TRBV7-9 to TRBJ1-4; no definite D call. This CDR3 is 12 amino acids long. CDR1 and CDR2 (germline): SEHNR, FQNEAQ (reference sequence). V was clipped by 5 bases and J by 8 bases, with 9 bases between them. DNA for the CDR3: TGTGCCAGCAGCCTCCACGAGGAAAAACTGTTTTTT. Protein sequence: CASSLHEEKLFF. The full variable domain, completed using reference TRBV7-9 and TRBJ1-4, is DTGVSQNPRHKITKRGQNVTFRCDPISEHNRLYWYRQTLGQGPEFLTYFQNEAQLEKSRLLSDRFSAERPKGSFSTLEIQRTEQGDSAMYLCASSLHEEKLFFGSGTQLSVL.

J is TRBJ2-3 and V is TRBV5-4, with D unclear. Trimming took 6 bases from V and 4 from J, leaving 15 bases between them. CDR3 length: 14 residues. The germline V gene encodes CDR1 SGHNT and CDR2 YYREEE (reference sequence). The CDR3 loop reads CASISGTAADTQYF. The CDR3 DNA is TGTGCCAGCATCTCTGGTACAGCCGCAGATACGCAGTATTTT. The entire variable domain, with the rest obtained from reference TRBV5-4 and TRBJ2-3, is as follows: ETGVTQSPTHLIKTRGQQVTLRCSSQSGHNTVSWYQQALGQGPQFIFQYYREEENGRGNFPPRFSGLQFPNYSSELNVNALELDDSALYLCASISGTAADTQYFGPGTRLTVL.